Sequencing of this T cell receptor (beta chain) was carried out in a study of cytomegalovirus exposure and HLA in healthy donors. As concerns this clone: What it recognizes is unknown.

The primer mix had 60 Vbeta and 13 Jbeta primers. Profiling relied on immunoSEQ multiplex PCR, and the TCRdb table lists in-frame clones only, not all of them. The sample lists roughly 140,000 clones, roughly 80% occurring once. Study-level findings and limits: The investigators catalogued 150 to 200 TCR beta chains as cytomegalovirus-associated. The authors excluded some V segments, including TRBV6-2 and TRBV6-3, as indistinguishable. A reported reduction in N-insertions relative to the roughly 670-donor mean was seen in an Asian-associated ancestry cluster in a later analysis. The CMV antigen specificity of a few CMV-associated chains was confirmed through in vitro analysis.

Germline lookup yields CDR1 SGHRS and CDR2 YFSETQ. The CDR3 runs to 15 residues. V dropped 7 bases and J dropped 0; count of bases not matched to a gene: 9. The receptor was derived from a man aged 35-49 years in good health and CMV-seropositive. The sequencing sample was made of PBMCs. V usage is TRBV5-1 and J usage is TRBJ2-5, with 7 bases lining up with TRBD2. The CDR3 reads CASCPMGGYQETQYF. Written as DNA, the CDR3 is TGCGCCAGCTGTCCCATGGGGGGGTACCAAGAGACCCAGTACTTC. Filled out from reference TRBV5-1 and TRBJ2-5, the complete variable domain reads KAGVTQTPRYLIKTRGQQVTLSCSPISGHRSVSWYQQTPGQGLQFLFEYFSETQRNKGNFPGRFSGRQFSNSRSEMNVSTLELGDSALYLCASCPMGGYQETQYFGPGTRLLVL.